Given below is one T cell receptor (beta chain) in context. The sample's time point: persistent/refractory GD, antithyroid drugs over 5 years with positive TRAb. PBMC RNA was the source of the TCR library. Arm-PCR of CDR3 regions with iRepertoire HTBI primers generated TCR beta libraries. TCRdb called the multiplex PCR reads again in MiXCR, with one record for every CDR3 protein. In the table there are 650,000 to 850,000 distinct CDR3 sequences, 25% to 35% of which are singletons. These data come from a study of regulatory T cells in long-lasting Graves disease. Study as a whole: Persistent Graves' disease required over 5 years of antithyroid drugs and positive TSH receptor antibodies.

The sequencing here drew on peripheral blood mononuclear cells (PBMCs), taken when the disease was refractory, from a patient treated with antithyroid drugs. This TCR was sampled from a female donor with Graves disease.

CDR3 region: CAISESGGPLNYGYTF. In DNA, the CDR3 is TGTGCCATCAGTGAGTCTGGAGGCCCCCTTAACTATGGCTACACCTTC. The V and J genes are TRBV10-3 and TRBJ1-2; D remains unclear. The CDR3 runs 16 residues. V was shortened by 0 bases and J by 1 base, with 12 bases between the two germline ends. In germline, CDR1 is ENHRY, CDR2 SYGVKD.